A selection of T cell receptor beta chains follows, all from one sample in a study of breast tumors, draining lymph nodes, adjacent tissues. One entry per CDR3 protein, called by TCRdb with MiXCR from the multiplex PCR reads. The sample consists of approximately 100,000 distinct CDR3 sequences, 21% of them appearing once. Source material: axillary lymph node tissue. The receptors were gathered from a female donor with breast cancer. Some clones in this sample may be carry-over from other donors' samples. Each CDR3 is given with its conserved first and last residue. A D gene is named only where the DNA matches it firmly. Part of the rows lack a size; the others show once, few, many or a class for expanded clones.

D: NA; V: TRBV24-1; size: many; J: TRBJ2-1; DNA: TGTGCCACCAGTGTCCCCGGGGGTAATGAGCAGTTCTTC; CDR3: CATSVPGGNEQFF
D: NA; V: TRBV4-1; size: many; J: TRBJ2-5; DNA: TGCGCCAGCAGCCTTGCCCCGCAAGAGACCCAGTACTTC; CDR3: CASSLAPQETQYF
D: TRBD1; V: TRBV28; size: NA; J: TRBJ1-2; DNA: TGTGCCAGCAGAATGACAGGGGACAACTATGGCTACACCTTC; CDR3: CASRMTGDNYGYTF
D: TRBD1; V: TRBV7-3; size: many; J: TRBJ2-3; DNA: TGTGCCAGCAGCTTGGGACAGGTTAATACGCAGTATTTT; CDR3: CASSLGQVNTQYF
D: TRBD2; V: TRBV10-3; size: many; J: TRBJ2-1; DNA: TGTGCCATCAGTGGCCCCCCTAGCGGGTCTTCCACCACCTCATCCTACAATGAGCAGTTCTTC; CDR3: CAISGPPSGSSTTSSYNEQFF
D: NA; V: TRBV5-8; size: many; J: TRBJ1-4; DNA: TGTGCCAGCAGCTTTTTCAGGACAACTAATGAAAAACTGTTTTTT; CDR3: CASSFFRTTNEKLFF
D: TRBD2; V: TRBV3-1; size: NA; J: TRBJ2-1; DNA: TGTGCCAGCAGCCTTGGACTAGCGGGAGAGAATGAGCAGTTCTTC; CDR3: CASSLGLAGENEQFF
D: NA; V: TRBV9; size: NA; J: TRBJ2-3; DNA: TGTGCCAGCAGCGTTCGGGGGGCCAGCACAGATACGCAGTATTTT; CDR3: CASSVRGASTDTQYF
D: NA; V: TRBV6-6; size: many; J: TRBJ2-1; DNA: TGTGCCAGCAGCTCTAGCACTAATGAGCAGTTCTTC; CDR3: CASSSSTNEQFF
D: NA; V: TRBV5-1; size: NA; J: TRBJ1-1; DNA: TGCGCCAGCAGCGATCCTTCCGGTACACTGTACACTGAAGCTTTCTTT; CDR3: CASSDPSGTLYTEAFF
D: NA; V: TRBV30; size: many; J: TRBJ1-6; DNA: TGTGCCTGGAGTCTGGTTGAGGGGTCACCCCTCCACTTT; CDR3: CAWSLVEGSPLHF
D: TRBD2; V: TRBV12-3/TRBV12-4; size: many; J: TRBJ2-5; DNA: TGTGCCAGCAGCTCTGGGACTAGCGATCGGGAGACCCAGTACTTC; CDR3: CASSSGTSDRETQYF
D: TRBD1; V: TRBV7-8; size: many; J: TRBJ1-5; DNA: TGTGCCAGCAGCTTAAGGCAGGGGGGCAATCAGCCCCAGCATTTT; CDR3: CASSLRQGGNQPQHF
D: NA; V: TRBV30; size: NA; J: TRBJ2-3; DNA: TGTGCCTGGAGTCCCCGCGTCGATACGCAGTATTTT; CDR3: CAWSPRVDTQYF
D: NA; V: TRBV19; size: NA; J: TRBJ2-1; DNA: TGTGCCAGTAGTCCGGATCGCAATGAGCAGTTCTTC; CDR3: CASSPDRNEQFF
D: NA; V: TRBV12-3/TRBV12-4; size: many; J: TRBJ1-2; DNA: TGTGCCAGCAGTTCCGAGAGAAGGGGGGATGGCTACACCTTC; CDR3: CASSSERRGDGYTF
D: TRBD1; V: TRBV6-5; size: many; J: TRBJ1-4; DNA: TGTGCCAGCAGGCCCCCGGGACAGGGGTTAGAAAAACTGTTTTTT; CDR3: CASRPPGQGLEKLFF
D: NA; V: TRBV6-1; size: many; J: TRBJ1-2; DNA: TGTGCCAGCACGGGCCCTCTCTATGGCTACACCTTC; CDR3: CASTGPLYGYTF
D: TRBD2; V: TRBV20-1; size: many; J: TRBJ2-1; DNA: TGCAGTGCTAGAGACGAGTTCCCTCCCCTGGGGGCGGCTAGCGGGGGGCCCGAGCAGTTCTTC; CDR3: CSARDEFPPLGAASGGPEQFF
D: TRBD1; V: TRBV5-8; size: many; J: TRBJ2-1; DNA: TGTGCCAGCAGCCCGGGACAGGGGATTTACAATGAGCAGTTCTTC; CDR3: CASSPGQGIYNEQFF